The source of this TCR beta chain is a study of cytotoxic CD8 clonotypes in ibrutinib-treated CLL. Overall study results and limits: Among the clonotypes, public ones were uncommon and contracted or held stable on treatment. For progressing versus sustained-remission patients, sampling times were not the same.

Some clones are missing from TCRdb's copy, which holds only in-frame ones; the method was immunoSEQ multiplex PCR. The repertoire holds around 76,000 clones, with roughly 85% as singletons. The CDR3 runs 14 residues. With V trimmed by 5 bases and J by 1 base, 3 bases remained unmatched. Germline-derived CDR1 and CDR2 are SGHTA and FQGTGA. The sample holds one count of this clone. Its antigen is not known. The source of this sequence is a human donor with chronic lymphocytic leukemia. V usage is TRBV7-3 and J usage is TRBJ2-3; 7 bases line up with TRBD2. Sequencing was performed on PBMCs, taken after 24 months of ibrutinib treatment. The CDR3 loop reads CASSPGLGTDTQYF. The CDR3 DNA reads TGTGCCAGCAGCCCCGGACTAGGCACAGATACGCAGTATTTT.